A single sample is the source of the 8 T cell receptor beta chains below, sequenced in a study of PD-1 blockade in classical Hodgkin lymphoma. Brentuximab vedotin exposure varied among the patients, all of whom had relapsed after autologous stem cell transplantation. Profiled with immunoSEQ multiplex PCR; TCRdb holds only in-frame clones, not every one. The data hold 20,000 to 25,000 clones, with 75% to 85% observed a single time. The specimen was peripheral blood mononuclear cells (PBMCs), collected before the second cycle of nivolumab. These receptors all stem from a human donor with classical Hodgkin lymphoma.

This clone was recorded a few times. This same CDR3 is encoded by further DNA sequences in the sample. The chain links TRBV7-9 to TRBJ2-7, with D maybe TRBD2 (6 bases). CDR1 and CDR2 from the germline V gene are SEHNR and FQNEAQ (reference sequence). The CDR3 runs to 15 residues. V dropped 0 bases and J dropped 2 bases, with 11 bases sitting between them. Here the CDR3 reads CASSLAGGDPYEQYF. For the CDR3, the DNA is TGTGCCAGCAGCTTAGCTGGAGGGGACCCCTACGAGCAGTACTTC. The full variable domain, in which reference TRBV7-9 and TRBJ2-7 provide the parts outside the CDR3, is DTGVSQNPRHKITKRGQNVTFRCDPISEHNRLYWYRQTLGQGPEFLTYFQNEAQLEKSRLLSDRFSAERPKGSFSTLEIQRTEQGDSAMYLCASSLAGGDPYEQYFGPGTRLTVT.

CDR3 region: CSALTGVMNTEAFF. Here the CDR3 DNA reads TGCAGCGCCCTGACAGGGGTAATGAACACTGAAGCTTTCTTT. This chain links TRBV29-1 with TRBJ1-1, with TRBD1 matching over 8 bases. J was trimmed by 0 bases and V by 7 bases; bases with no gene match: 7. Germline V gives CDR1 SQVTM, CDR2 ANQGSEA. This CDR3 spans 14 amino acids.

The J gene is TRBJ2-7, the V gene TRBV21-1; the table's D call TRBD2 went unverified against the DNA. TRBV21-1 is assigned pseudogene status. The CDR3 covers 17 residues. The CDR3 nucleotides read TGTGCCAGCAGCAAAGGGCTAGCGGGGGCCGACTCCTACGAGCAGTACTTC. Translating it yields CASSKGLAGADSYEQYF.

This rearrangement joins TRBV2 to TRBJ1-5; 8 bases fit TRBD1. J gave up 6 bases and V 6 bases, and 19 bases lay outside the gene matches. The CDR3 loop spans 18 amino acids. Germline V gene lookup returns CDR1 SNHLY and CDR2 FYNNEI. Here the CDR3 DNA reads TGTGCCAGCAGGGCTGGAACAGGGGGTTCTCTCCACGGTCAGCCCCAGCATTTT. This codes for CASRAGTGGSLHGQPQHF.

This chain uses TRBV7-9 with TRBJ2-5; TRBD1 matches at 8 bases. V lost 4 bases to trimming and J lost 4 bases; unmatched junction nucleotides: 14. Germline CDR1 reads SEHNR; CDR2 reads FQNEAQ (reference sequence). The CDR3 has 17 amino acids. The CDR3 DNA reads TGTGCCAGCAGCTCGGGGACAGGTTCGCCCTACCTAGAGACCCAGTACTTC. This encodes CASSSGTGSPYLETQYF.

The chain couples TRBV2 to TRBJ1-4, with D hard to call. The germline V gene encodes CDR1 SNHLY and CDR2 FYNNEI. V gave up 7 bases and J gave up 8 bases, with 14 bases separating them. The CDR3 covers 13 residues. The chain's CDR3 is CASTRSGEEKLFF. DNA of the CDR3: TGTGCCAGCACGCGGTCAGGTGAAGAAAAACTGTTTTTT.

This chain links TRBV15 with TRBJ2-5; possible D gene TRBD1, 6 bases. The germline V and J ends were trimmed by 5 bases and 1 base, with 8 bases remaining between them. The CDR3 length is 13 residues. Germline V gene sequence: CDR1 LNHNV, CDR2 YYDKDF (reference sequence). This CDR3 is CATSRTVQETQYF. DNA for the CDR3: TGTGCCACCAGCCGGACAGTCCAAGAGACCCAGTACTTC.

This clone was detected a few times. The chain uses TRBV28 and TRBJ1-4, with D hard to call. Germline V gene lookup returns CDR1 MDHEN and CDR2 SYDVKM. V dropped 10 bases and J dropped 6 bases, with 12 bases sitting between them. The CDR3 consists of 12 residues. The CDR3 sequence: CATGVNYEKLFF. CDR3 bases: TGTGCCACGGGAGTAAACTATGAAAAACTGTTTTTT.